This is a list of T cell receptor beta chains from one sample in a study of CXCR3-negative and CXCR3-positive naive CD8 T cells. TCRdb re-analyzed the 5' RACE reads; it lists each CDR3 protein once, without DNA. This table lists 130,000 to 150,000 distinct CDR3 sequences. The sequencing input was naive CXCR3+ CD8+ T cells from blood. The origin of the receptors is a human donor in good health. Some clones in this sample may be carry-over from other donors' samples. Both conserved end residues are part of each CDR3.

>15|TRBV6-5|TRBJ2-1
CASSYSYRGAVGQFF
>14|TRBV28|TRBJ1-4
CASIPDLPNEKLFF
>16|TRBV29-1|TRBJ2-1
CSVEEGLAGGPNEQFF
>15|TRBV19|TRBJ2-1
CASRPRHRSYNEQFF
>17|TRBV14|TRBJ2-2
CASSRRLAGSNTGELFF
>16|TRBV5-1|TRBJ2-3
CASSPFLAGGGDTQYF
>14|TRBV4-3|TRBJ1-2
CASSQVGTAYGYTF
>20|TRBV10-3|TRBJ2-3
CAIRPTEPLSRYEGTDTQYF
>12|TRBV5-4|TRBJ2-7
CASSFLGGEQYF
>14|TRBV9|TRBJ2-1
CASSLPLSGDEQFF
>16|TRBV7-8|TRBJ1-1
CASSLVQGVPRGEAFF
>11|TRBV29-1|TRBJ1-1
CSVVGQEEAFF
>12|TRBV29-1|TRBJ1-2
CSVEDRGAGYTF
>15|TRBV7-3|TRBJ2-1
CASSFTGQVSDEQFF
>13|TRBV29-1|TRBJ1-2
CSVAAGDFYGYAF
>14|TRBV7-2|TRBJ1-1
CASSATGGGAEAFF
>14|TRBV5-1|TRBJ2-1
CASRWSGRGNEQFF
>11|TRBV7-9|TRBJ2-7
CASSFSPEQYF
>15|TRBV5-1|TRBJ2-7
CASSLGPGVSYEQYF
>16|TRBV12-3/TRBV12-4|TRBJ2-2
CASRPPSGSHTGELFF
>16|TRBV5-6|TRBJ2-7
CASSSRWTGSSYEQYF
>15|TRBV7-2|TRBJ2-1
CASGEDGSSYNEQFF
>15|TRBV19|TRBJ1-1
CASSIGVGVNTEAFF
>15|TRBV5-5|TRBJ2-3
CASSLEGHPTDTQYF
>12|TRBV14|TRBJ2-7
CDSSPRTYEQYF
>15|TRBV7-9|TRBJ2-7
CASSPGTGYVYEQYF
>11|TRBV20-1|TRBJ2-5
CSARLGETQYF
>18|TRBV20-1|TRBJ1-6
CSARDTRVASSYNSPLHF
>16|TRBV7-2|TRBJ1-5
CASSEWAGHSNQPQHF
>16|TRBV5-1|TRBJ2-1
CASSLGVRERHNEQFF
>14|TRBV6-5|TRBJ2-7
CASSSLRTVYEQYF
>20|TRBV28|TRBJ1-1
CASSLLRGTEDEAPRPEAFF
>16|TRBV7-8|TRBJ2-3
CASSPDRGRGTDTQYF
>15|TRBV4-3|TRBJ1-5
CASSQWDSTDQPQHF
>16|TRBV7-9|TRBJ2-1
CASSLRTSGSYNEQFF
>15|TRBV9|TRBJ2-1
CASSGGTGAYNEQFF
>14|TRBV13|TRBJ2-1
CASSWTGAYNEQFF
>12|TRBV29-1|TRBJ2-5
CSVAGLAMTQYF
>14|TRBV7-6|TRBJ2-7
CASSLAVRGSEQYF
>12|TRBV29-1|TRBJ2-7
CSVEGTDPEQYF
>15|TRBV12-3/TRBV12-4|TRBJ2-2
CASSSDRQAPGELFF
>15|TRBV6-5|TRBJ2-7
CASSYSFQGQDEQYF
>14|TRBV13|TRBJ2-1
CASSLAGESHEQFF